Listed below are T cell receptor beta chains from one sample, sequenced in a study of CD8 T cells in ankylosing spondylitis. TCRdb itself ran the 5' RACE reads through MiXCR, one entry per CDR3 protein. The sample holds 230,000 or so distinct CDR3 sequences, roughly 25% seen once. Sequencing used blood, either unsorted or a sorted T cell fraction (not recorded which). These TCRs come from a male donor with ankylosing spondylitis or in good health (not recorded which). Both conserved end residues are part of each CDR3.

CSVDGQAAQFF,TRBJ2-1,TRBV29-1
CSARGDAAYNEQFF,TRBJ2-1,TRBV20-1
CASSQWTGVINQPQHF,TRBJ1-5,TRBV4-1
CATSVGNTGELFF,TRBJ2-2,TRBV24-1
CASSLAGSQETQYF,TRBJ2-5,TRBV5-6
CASRFQAQNTEAFF,TRBJ1-1,TRBV2
CAISVGLDGDTQYF,TRBJ2-3,TRBV10-3
CASSLWGDTQYF,TRBJ2-3,TRBV12-3/TRBV12-4
CASSPGTGPQETQYF,TRBJ2-5,TRBV11-3
CASSPLSGGAGNEQFF,TRBJ2-1,TRBV4-2
CASSFGERGQIAKNIQYF,TRBJ2-4,TRBV27
CASSSTRRYEQYF,TRBJ2-7,TRBV3-1
CASSYGDRRNSPLHF,TRBJ1-6,TRBV6-5
CASSMGPAGPGPQHF,TRBJ1-5,TRBV12-3/TRBV12-4
CSARESSGANVLTF,TRBJ2-6,TRBV20-1